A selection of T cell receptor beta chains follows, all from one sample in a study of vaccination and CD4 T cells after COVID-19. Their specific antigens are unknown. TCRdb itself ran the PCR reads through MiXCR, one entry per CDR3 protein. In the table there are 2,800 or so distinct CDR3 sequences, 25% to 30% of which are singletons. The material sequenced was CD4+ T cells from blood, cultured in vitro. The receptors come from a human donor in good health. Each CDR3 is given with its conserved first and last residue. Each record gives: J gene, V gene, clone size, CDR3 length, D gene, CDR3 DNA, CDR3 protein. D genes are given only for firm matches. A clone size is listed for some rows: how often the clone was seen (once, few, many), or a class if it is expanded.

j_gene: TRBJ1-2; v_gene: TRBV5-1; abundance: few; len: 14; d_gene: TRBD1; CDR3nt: TGCGCCAGCAGCTTGGGACAGGGATTAGGTGGCTACACCTTC; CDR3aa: CASSLGQGLGGYTF
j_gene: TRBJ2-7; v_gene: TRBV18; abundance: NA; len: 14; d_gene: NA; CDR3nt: TGTGCCAGCTCACCACACAGGAGCTCCTACGAGCAGTACTTC; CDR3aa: CASSPHRSSYEQYF
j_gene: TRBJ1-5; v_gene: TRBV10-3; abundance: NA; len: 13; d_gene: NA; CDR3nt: TGTGCCATCAGACCGCAGGGCAATCAGCCCCAGCATTTT; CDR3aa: CAIRPQGNQPQHF
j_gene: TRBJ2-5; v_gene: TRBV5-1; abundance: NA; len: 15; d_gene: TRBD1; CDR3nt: TGCGCCAGCAGCCCACGGGACAGGGGGCGGGAGACCCAGTACTTC; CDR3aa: CASSPRDRGRETQYF
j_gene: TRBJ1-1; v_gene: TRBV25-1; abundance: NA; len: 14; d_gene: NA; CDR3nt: TGTGCCAGCAGTGAATATACGGAGGGCACTGAAGCTTTCTTT; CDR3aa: CASSEYTEGTEAFF
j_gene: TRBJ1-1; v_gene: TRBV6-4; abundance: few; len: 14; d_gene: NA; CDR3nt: TGTGCCAGCAGTGACACATCAAGGGGCACTGAAGCTTTCTTT; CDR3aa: CASSDTSRGTEAFF
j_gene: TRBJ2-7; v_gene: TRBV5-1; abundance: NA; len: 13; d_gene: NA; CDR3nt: TGCGCCAGCAGCTTGCTGGGGGCCTACGAGCAGTACTTC; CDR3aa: CASSLLGAYEQYF
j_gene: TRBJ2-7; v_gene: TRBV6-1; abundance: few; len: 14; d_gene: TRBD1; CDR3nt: TGTGCCAGCATCACTGGACAGGGTGGGGGAGAGCAGTACTTC; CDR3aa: CASITGQGGGEQYF
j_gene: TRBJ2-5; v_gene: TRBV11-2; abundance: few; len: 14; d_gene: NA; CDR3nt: TGTGCCAGCAGACGTACCGGGGGGCTGGAGACCCAGTACTTC; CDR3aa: CASRRTGGLETQYF
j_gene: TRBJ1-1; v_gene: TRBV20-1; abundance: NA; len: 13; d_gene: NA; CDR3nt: TGCAGTGCTAGAGTGGGGGGTGGCACTGAAGCTTTCTTT; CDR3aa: CSARVGGGTEAFF
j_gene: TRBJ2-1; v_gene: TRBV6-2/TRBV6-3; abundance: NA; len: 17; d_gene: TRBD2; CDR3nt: TGTGCCAGCAGTTACCTGGGACTAGCGGGAGTGTACAATGAGCAGTTCTTC; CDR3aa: CASSYLGLAGVYNEQFF
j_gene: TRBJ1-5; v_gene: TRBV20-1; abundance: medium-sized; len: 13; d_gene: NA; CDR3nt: TGCAGTGCTAGGAGGTTAGGCAATCAGCCCCAGCATTTT; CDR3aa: CSARRLGNQPQHF
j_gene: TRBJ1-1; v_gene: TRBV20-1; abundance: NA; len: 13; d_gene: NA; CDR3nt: TGCAGTGCTAGGGGTGTCGCGAACACTGAAGCTTTCTTT; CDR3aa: CSARGVANTEAFF
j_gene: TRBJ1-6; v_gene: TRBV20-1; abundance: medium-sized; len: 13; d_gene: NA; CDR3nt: TGCAGTGCTAGAAGCTCCTATAATTCACCCCTCCACTTT; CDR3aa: CSARSSYNSPLHF
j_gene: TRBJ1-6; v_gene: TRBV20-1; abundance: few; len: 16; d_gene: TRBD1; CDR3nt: TGCAGTGCTAGAGGGGGGACAGTCGAGATTAATTCACCCCTCCACTTT; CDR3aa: CSARGGTVEINSPLHF
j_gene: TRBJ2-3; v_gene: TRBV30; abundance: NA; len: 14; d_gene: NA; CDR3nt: TGTGCCTGGAGCAGGGGTCCTTACACAGATACGCAGTATTTT; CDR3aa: CAWSRGPYTDTQYF
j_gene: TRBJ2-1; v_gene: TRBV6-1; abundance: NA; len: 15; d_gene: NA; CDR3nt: TGTGCCAGCAGTAACCGCCGACTAGTCTACAATGAGCAGTTCTTC; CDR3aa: CASSNRRLVYNEQFF
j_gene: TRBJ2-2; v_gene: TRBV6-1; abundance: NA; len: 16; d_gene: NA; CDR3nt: TGTGCCAGCACCCCTCGTCCGGCGGGGGCTGCCGGGGAGCTGTTTTTT; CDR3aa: CASTPRPAGAAGELFF
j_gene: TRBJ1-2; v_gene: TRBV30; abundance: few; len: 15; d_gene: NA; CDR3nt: TGTGCCTGGAGGTACAGCGGGCGGGCTAACTATGGCTACACCTTC; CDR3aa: CAWRYSGRANYGYTF
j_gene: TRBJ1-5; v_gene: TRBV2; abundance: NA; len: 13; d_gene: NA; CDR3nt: TGTGCCAGCAGTGTATCTAGGGATCAGCCCCAGCATTTT; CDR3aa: CASSVSRDQPQHF
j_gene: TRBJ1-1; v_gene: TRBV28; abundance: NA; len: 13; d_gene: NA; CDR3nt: TGTGCCAGCAGTTTAGAGACGGCCACTGAAGCTTTCTTT; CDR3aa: CASSLETATEAFF
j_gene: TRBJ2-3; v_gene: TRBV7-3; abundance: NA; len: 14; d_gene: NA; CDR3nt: TGTGCCAGCAGCCTCCTGATCAACACAGATACGCAGTATTTT; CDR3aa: CASSLLINTDTQYF
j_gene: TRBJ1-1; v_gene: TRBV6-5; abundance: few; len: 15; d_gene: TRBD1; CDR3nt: TGTGCCAGCAGTTCAGGGACAGGGATGAACACTGAAGCTTTCTTT; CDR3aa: CASSSGTGMNTEAFF